This T cell receptor beta chain was identified during a study of control samples from healthy donors and cancer patients. Assay: immunoSEQ multiplex PCR; the TCRdb copy retains only in-frame clones and omits some. In the table there are about 30,000 clones, 75% to 95% of which are singletons. Trimming removed 2 bases at V and 2 bases at J, with 4 bases between. Germline CDR1 is MNHEY and CDR2 is SMNVEV (reference sequence). The CDR3 contains 13 residues. The sequencing sample was made of PBMCs. This TCR was recovered from a man between 50 and 59 years old with lung cancer. The chain combines TRBV27 with TRBJ1-5; unclear D gene. CDR3 sequence reads: CASSLKGNQPQHF. The CDR3, as DNA: TGTGCCAGCAGTTTAAAGGGCAATCAGCCCCAGCATTTT.